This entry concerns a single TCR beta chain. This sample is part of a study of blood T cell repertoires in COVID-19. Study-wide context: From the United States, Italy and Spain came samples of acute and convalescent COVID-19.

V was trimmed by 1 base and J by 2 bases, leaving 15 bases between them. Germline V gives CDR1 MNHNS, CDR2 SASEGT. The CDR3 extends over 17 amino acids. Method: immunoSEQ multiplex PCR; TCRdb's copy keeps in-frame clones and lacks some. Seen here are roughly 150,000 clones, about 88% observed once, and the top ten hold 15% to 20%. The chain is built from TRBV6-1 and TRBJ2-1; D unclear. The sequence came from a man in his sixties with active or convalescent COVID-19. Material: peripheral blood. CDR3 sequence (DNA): TGTGCCAGCAGTGAAGACGCTCCTGGTACAGCCTACAATGAGCAGTTCTTC. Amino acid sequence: CASSEDAPGTAYNEQFF.